This T cell receptor (beta chain) came from a study of identical twins. The study's findings and limits: The models systematically underestimated how much out-of-frame TCR alpha was shared in monozygotic twins. Zero-insertion analyses could be partly confounded by invariant MAIT and iNKT cells.

Per the germline V gene, CDR1 is LGHDT and CDR2 is YNNKEL (reference sequence). The CDR3 covers 12 residues. Trimming shortened V by 2 bases and J by 7 bases, and 8 bases separated the two germline ends. TCRdb itself ran the 5' RACE reads through MiXCR, one entry per CDR3 protein. Seen here are some 250,000 distinct CDR3 sequences, 12% observed once, and the top ten hold around 4%. This clonotype was recorded many times. Its antigen is still unknown. These records were also assigned to another study, of yellow fever vaccine responses in identical twins.

The specimen sequenced was memory (CD45RO+) T cells sorted from blood. This sequence was found in a woman in her late teens or twenties in good health. V and J are TRBV3-1 and TRBJ1-2; D is undetermined. The CDR3 DNA reads as TGTGCCAGCAGCCAAACGAAAGGTGGCTACACCTTC. It is translated as CASSQTKGGYTF.